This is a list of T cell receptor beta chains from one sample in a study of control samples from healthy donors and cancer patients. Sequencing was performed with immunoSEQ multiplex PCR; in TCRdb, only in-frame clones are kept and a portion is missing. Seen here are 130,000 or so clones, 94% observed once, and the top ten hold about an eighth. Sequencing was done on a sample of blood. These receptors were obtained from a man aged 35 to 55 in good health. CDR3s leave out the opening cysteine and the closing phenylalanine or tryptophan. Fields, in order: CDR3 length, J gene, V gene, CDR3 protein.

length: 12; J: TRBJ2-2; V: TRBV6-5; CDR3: ASSRDPLTGELF
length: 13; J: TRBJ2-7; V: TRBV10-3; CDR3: AISESDRLAYEQY
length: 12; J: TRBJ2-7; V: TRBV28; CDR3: ASSHGGIAYEQY
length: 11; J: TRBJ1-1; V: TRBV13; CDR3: ASSSRQISEAF
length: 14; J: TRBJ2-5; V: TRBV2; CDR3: ASSGGTGPFSGTQY
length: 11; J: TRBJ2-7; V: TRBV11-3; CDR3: ASSSGTLGEQY
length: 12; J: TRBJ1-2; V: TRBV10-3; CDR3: AISESWGDYGYT
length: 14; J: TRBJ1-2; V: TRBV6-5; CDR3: ASSYLQDLLNYGYT
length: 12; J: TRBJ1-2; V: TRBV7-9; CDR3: ASSLISAGNGYT
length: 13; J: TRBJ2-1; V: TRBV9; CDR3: ASSEGVSSYNEQF
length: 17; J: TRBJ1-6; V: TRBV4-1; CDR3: ASSQVRGRDRIDNSPLH
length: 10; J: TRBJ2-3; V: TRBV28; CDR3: ASSTGQYAQY
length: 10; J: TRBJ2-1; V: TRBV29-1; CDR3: SVEPAYNEQF
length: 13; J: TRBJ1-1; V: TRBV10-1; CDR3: ASSESVGGAAEAF
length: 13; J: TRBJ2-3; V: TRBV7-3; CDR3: ASSPRRTGTDTQY
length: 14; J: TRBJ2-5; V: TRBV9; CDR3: ASSVDADGIQETQY
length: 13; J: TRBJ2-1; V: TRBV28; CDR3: ASSFGTGVYNEQF
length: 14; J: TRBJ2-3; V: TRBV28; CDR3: ASSLGSAGGGDTQY
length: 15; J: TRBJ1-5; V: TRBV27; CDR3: ASSFSGGQGRNQPQH
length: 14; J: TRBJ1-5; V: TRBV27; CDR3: ASSSRRGHDNQPQH
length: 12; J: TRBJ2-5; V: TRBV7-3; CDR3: ASSLGDSQETQY
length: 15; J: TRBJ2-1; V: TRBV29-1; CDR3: SGCTSGPRSSYNEQF
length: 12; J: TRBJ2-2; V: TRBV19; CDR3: ATPRGGVTGELF
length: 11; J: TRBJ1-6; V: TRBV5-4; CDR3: ASSLAGNSPLH
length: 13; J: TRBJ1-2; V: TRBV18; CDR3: ASSRDEGAHYGYT
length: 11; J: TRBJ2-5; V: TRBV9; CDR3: ASSVGDQETQY
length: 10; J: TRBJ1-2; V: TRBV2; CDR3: ASSRDSGGYT
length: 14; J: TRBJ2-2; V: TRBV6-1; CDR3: ASSEVWTGGGGELF
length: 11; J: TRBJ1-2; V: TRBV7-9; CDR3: ASSLSDSYGYT
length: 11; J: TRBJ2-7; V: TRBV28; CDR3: ASTGGGRDEQY
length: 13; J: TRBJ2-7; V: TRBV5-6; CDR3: ASSFPRAGVREQY
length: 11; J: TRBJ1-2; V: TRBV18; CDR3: ASSPKDRAGYT
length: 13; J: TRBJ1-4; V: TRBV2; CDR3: ASSEFGPQNEKLF
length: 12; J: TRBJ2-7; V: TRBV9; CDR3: ASSPRQRSYEQY
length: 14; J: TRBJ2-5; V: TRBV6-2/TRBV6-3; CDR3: ASSYDSRGHGETQY
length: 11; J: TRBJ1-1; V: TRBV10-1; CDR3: ASSIIRDGEAF
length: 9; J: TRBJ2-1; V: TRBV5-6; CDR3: ASGPGFEQF
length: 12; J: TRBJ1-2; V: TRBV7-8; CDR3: ASSLVRGSGGYT
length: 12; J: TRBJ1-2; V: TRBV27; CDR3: ASSLSGGGYGYT
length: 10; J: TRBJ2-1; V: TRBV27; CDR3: ASSLSSNEQF
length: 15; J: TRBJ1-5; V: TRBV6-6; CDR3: ASSQGQGIYSNQPQH
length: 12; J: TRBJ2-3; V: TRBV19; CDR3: ASSSRGKVDTQY
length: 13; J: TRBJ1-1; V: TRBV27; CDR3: ASSLHPTANTEAF
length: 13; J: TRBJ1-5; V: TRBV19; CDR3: ASSSRDRGNQPQH
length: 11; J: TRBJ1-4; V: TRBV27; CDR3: ASGPLGREKLF
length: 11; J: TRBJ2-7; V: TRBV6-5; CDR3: ASRAVRAGEQY
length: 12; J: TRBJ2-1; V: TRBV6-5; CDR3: ASSKREGRNEQF
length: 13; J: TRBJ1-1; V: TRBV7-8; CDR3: ASSLVSYSSTEAF
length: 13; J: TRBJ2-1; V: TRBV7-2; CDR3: ASSLEASPGNEQF
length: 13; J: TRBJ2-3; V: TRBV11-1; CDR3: ASSFSQANADTQY
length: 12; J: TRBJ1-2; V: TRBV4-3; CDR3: ASSQLGVSYGYT
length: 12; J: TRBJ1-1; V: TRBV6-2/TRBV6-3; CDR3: ASSYSWGNTEAF
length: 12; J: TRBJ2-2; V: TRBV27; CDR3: ASTRRTHTGELF
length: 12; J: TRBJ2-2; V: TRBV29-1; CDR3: SVELADPTGELF
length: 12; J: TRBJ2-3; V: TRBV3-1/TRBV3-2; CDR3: ASSRRVIGDTQY